This T cell receptor beta chain was observed in a study of monozygotic twins with inflammatory bowel disease. There are 12 residues in the CDR3. CDR1 is KGHSH and CDR2 is LQKENI in the germline V gene. Making cDNA involved eight separate reactions per sample. Following a re-call of the 5' RACE reads, TCRdb has one entry per CDR3 protein and lacks DNA. This sample contains roughly 160,000 distinct CDR3 sequences. The sequenced sample was blood. This rearrangement joins TRBV18 to TRBJ2-5. This sequence originates from a human donor with ulcerative colitis or Crohn's disease, or a healthy co-twin of an affected twin (not recorded which). The CDR3 protein is CASSPPGETQYF. Looking up the rest from reference TRBV18 and TRBJ2-5 gives the full variable domain: NAGVMQNPRHLVRRRGQEARLRCSPMKGHSHVYWYRQLPEEGLKFMVYLQKENIIDESGMPKERFSAEFPKEGPSILRIQQVVRGDSAAYFCASSPPGETQYFGPGTRLLVL.